The sequence of this TCR beta chain was determined in a study of cytomegalovirus exposure and HLA in healthy donors. The sample holds a few counts of this clone. Its matching antigen is unknown. V was trimmed by 6 bases and J by 6 bases, leaving 17 bases between them. This CDR3 spans 14 amino acids. Germline V gene lookup returns CDR1 MNHNY and CDR2 SVGAGI (reference sequence). Whole-study findings and limits: In a later analysis, the majority of CMV-associated beta chains seemingly showed HLA restriction. A later analysis linked a missense variant in DCLRE1C to the trimming of TCR beta V and J genes. A later analysis showed HLA-associated TCR beta chains outstripping equally common others in clonal expansion.

The PCR had 60 Vbeta and 13 Jbeta primers. TCRdb's table, derived via immunoSEQ multiplex PCR, lists solely in-frame clones and lacks some. This sample has around 140,000 clones, with about two thirds found just once. Sequenced: PBMCs. This receptor was taken from a middle-aged woman in good health and CMV-seronegative. This chain uses TRBV6-6 with TRBJ1-2, with D possibly being TRBD1 (5 bases). The CDR3 protein is CASRLDGGLDGYTF. The DNA of the CDR3 is TGTGCCAGCAGGCTGGACGGGGGTCTTGATGGCTACACCTTC.